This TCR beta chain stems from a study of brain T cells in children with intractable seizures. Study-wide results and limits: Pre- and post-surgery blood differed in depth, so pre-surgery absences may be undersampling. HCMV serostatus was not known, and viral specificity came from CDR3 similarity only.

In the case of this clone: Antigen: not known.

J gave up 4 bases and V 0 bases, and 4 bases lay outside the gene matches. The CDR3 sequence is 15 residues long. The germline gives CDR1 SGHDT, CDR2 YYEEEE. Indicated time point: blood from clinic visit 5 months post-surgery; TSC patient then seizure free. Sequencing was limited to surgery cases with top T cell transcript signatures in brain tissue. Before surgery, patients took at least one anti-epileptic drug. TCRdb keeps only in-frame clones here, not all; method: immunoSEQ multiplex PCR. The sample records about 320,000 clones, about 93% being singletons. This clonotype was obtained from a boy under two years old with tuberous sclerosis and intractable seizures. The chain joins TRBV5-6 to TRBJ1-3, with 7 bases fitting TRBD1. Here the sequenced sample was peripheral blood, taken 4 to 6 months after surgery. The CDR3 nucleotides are TGTGCCAGCAGCTTGGAGGGGGCGGCGGGAAACACCATATATTTT. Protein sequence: CASSLEGAAGNTIYF.